This T cell receptor beta chain was identified during a study of regulatory T cells in long-lasting Graves disease. There are 15 residues in the CDR3. V lost 5 bases and J lost 7; bases outside the gene matches: 10. CDR1 is SGHVS and CDR2 is FQNEAQ in the germline V gene. Assembly of TCR beta libraries relied on iRepertoire HTBI primers together with Arm-PCR of CDR3 regions. TCRdb re-derived calls from the multiplex PCR reads in MiXCR, one entry per CDR3 protein. This sample has roughly 500,000 distinct CDR3 sequences, with 20% found just once. Time point: persistent/refractory GD, antithyroid drugs over 5 years with positive TRAb. Scientists built the TCR library using RNA that was extracted from PBMCs.

This sequence joins TRBV7-8 and TRBJ2-2, with 7 positions matching TRBD2. This specimen was peripheral blood mononuclear cells (PBMCs), taken when the disease was refractory, from a patient treated with antithyroid drugs. The TCR was taken from a female donor with Graves disease. CDR3 DNA sequence: TGTGCCAGCAGCCTTAGGGCGGGAGTGGTCGGGGAGCTGTTTTTT. Encoded protein: CASSLRAGVVGELFF.